The T cell receptor beta chain under discussion was sequenced for a study of shared clonotypes between healthy human individuals. The study, taken as a whole, reports: Estimated clonotype richness was generally higher in naive than memory subsets. Among donors, the sharing of clonotypes was expected to be influenced by sequencing depth. Compared with clonotypes that all four donors shared, non-shared clonotypes had lower generation probabilities.

As regards this clone: Its antigen is as yet unknown.

The table came from immunoSEQ multiplex PCR; TCRdb's copy has only in-frame clones and leaves some out. In the table there are 1,500,000 or so clones, roughly 97% of which are singletons. This clonotype was obtained from a man between 25 and 39 years old in good health. The material sequenced was naive CD4+ T cells sorted from blood. Subset noted: CD45RA+ positively selected.

In DNA, the CDR3 is TGTGCCAGTAGGAGGAACCGGGACACTGAAGCTTTCTTT. Its translation: CASRRNRDTEAFF. The chain combines TRBV19 with TRBJ1-1; D not resolved. Trimming left V 6 bases short and J 3 bases short, with 11 bases between. This CDR3 contains 13 residues. The germline CDR1 and CDR2 sequences are LNHDA and SQIVND (reference sequence).